A selection of T cell receptor beta chains follows, all from one sample in a study of metastatic and nonmetastatic thyroid tumors. TCRdb re-clonotyped the PCR reads through MiXCR. The sample lists 9,900 or so clones, approximately 10% seen once, with approximately 7.5% in the top ten. The specimen sequenced was tumor tissue. These receptor sequences come from a female donor with papillary thyroid cancer or a benign thyroid nodule (not recorded which). Some clones in this sample may be carry-over from other donors' samples. CDR3s include the opening cysteine and the closing phenylalanine or tryptophan. The order of the fields is J gene, V gene, clone size, D gene, CDR3 DNA, CDR3 protein. D genes are given only for firm matches. Where a row states a size, it is once, few, many or the class of an expanded clone; other rows omit it.

j_gene: TRBJ2-1; v_gene: TRBV6-1; abundance: medium-sized; d_gene: TRBD2; CDR3nt: TGTGCCAGCAGGGGGACTAGCGGGTACAATGAGCAGTTCTTC; CDR3aa: CASRGTSGYNEQFF
j_gene: TRBJ2-1; v_gene: TRBV19; abundance: medium-sized; d_gene: TRBD2; CDR3nt: TGTGCCAGTAGTATAGATTTGGGACTAGCCAATGAGCAGTTCTTC; CDR3aa: CASSIDLGLANEQFF
j_gene: TRBJ2-4; v_gene: TRBV2; abundance: many; d_gene: .; CDR3nt: TGTGCCAGCAACGTTCAGGGGAAGGGGGCCAAAAACATTCAGTACTTC; CDR3aa: CASNVQGKGAKNIQYF
j_gene: TRBJ1-2; v_gene: TRBV14; abundance: many; d_gene: TRBD1; CDR3nt: TGTGCCAGCAGCCACCCCGGACAGGGCTTTGGCTACACCTTC; CDR3aa: CASSHPGQGFGYTF
j_gene: TRBJ1-5; v_gene: TRBV5-1; abundance: many; d_gene: .; CDR3nt: TGCGCCAGCAGCTTGGGGCAGGGAGGGAATCAGCCCCAGCATTTT; CDR3aa: CASSLGQGGNQPQHF
j_gene: TRBJ1-1; v_gene: TRBV3-1; abundance: many; d_gene: .; CDR3nt: TGTGCCAGCAGCCCCCGACCGAACACTGAAGCTTTCTTT; CDR3aa: CASSPRPNTEAFF
j_gene: TRBJ1-5; v_gene: TRBV19; abundance: many; d_gene: .; CDR3nt: TGTGCCAGTAGTATCTCGGGACAAGGCAATCAGCCCCAGCATTTT; CDR3aa: CASSISGQGNQPQHF
j_gene: TRBJ1-2; v_gene: TRBV10-3; abundance: few; d_gene: .; CDR3nt: TGTGCCATCAGTGAGTCGAGGGGGGTACTGAACTATGGCTACACCTTC; CDR3aa: CAISESRGVLNYGYTF
j_gene: TRBJ2-5; v_gene: TRBV20-1; abundance: many; d_gene: .; CDR3nt: TGCAGTGCTAGAGATTCGAGGGAGGCCCAAGAGACCCAGTACTTC; CDR3aa: CSARDSREAQETQYF
j_gene: TRBJ2-7; v_gene: TRBV6-1; abundance: .; d_gene: .; CDR3nt: TGTGCCAGCAGTGAAGGTATGCATAGCTCCTACGAGCAGTACTTC; CDR3aa: CASSEGMHSSYEQYF
j_gene: TRBJ1-1; v_gene: TRBV7-2; abundance: medium-sized; d_gene: TRBD1; CDR3nt: TGTGCCAGCAGCTCAGGGGGGAACACTGAAGCTTTCTTT; CDR3aa: CASSSGGNTEAFF
j_gene: TRBJ1-5; v_gene: TRBV10-3; abundance: many; d_gene: TRBD1; CDR3nt: TGTGCCATCGGGGACAGGGGAAGGGATAGCAATCAGCCCCAGCATTTT; CDR3aa: CAIGDRGRDSNQPQHF
j_gene: TRBJ1-2; v_gene: TRBV27; abundance: medium-sized; d_gene: .; CDR3nt: TGTGCCAGCAGCCTTCAGGGGAACTATGGCTACACCTTC; CDR3aa: CASSLQGNYGYTF
j_gene: TRBJ2-3; v_gene: TRBV11-1; abundance: .; d_gene: .; CDR3nt: TGTGCCAGCAGGTCCCGCTTCTCCGTCACAGATACGCAGTATTTT; CDR3aa: CASRSRFSVTDTQYF
j_gene: TRBJ1-2; v_gene: TRBV28; abundance: medium-sized; d_gene: TRBD1; CDR3nt: TGTGCCAGCAGTTTAGGACAGGGGATAAACTATGGCTACACCTTC; CDR3aa: CASSLGQGINYGYTF
j_gene: TRBJ1-1; v_gene: TRBV12-3/TRBV12-4; abundance: medium-sized; d_gene: .; CDR3nt: TGTGCCAGCAGTTTAGGGGGGCAGGGTGAAGCTTTCTTT; CDR3aa: CASSLGGQGEAFF
j_gene: TRBJ1-3; v_gene: TRBV3-1; abundance: .; d_gene: .; CDR3nt: TGTGCCAGCAGCCTACGAGCGGGACGGGGCGTGAACACCATATATTTT; CDR3aa: CASSLRAGRGVNTIYF
j_gene: TRBJ2-5; v_gene: TRBV28; abundance: medium-sized; d_gene: .; CDR3nt: TGTGCCAGCAGTGCAATAGGGGGTATTGGGGAGACCCAGTACTTC; CDR3aa: CASSAIGGIGETQYF
j_gene: TRBJ1-5; v_gene: TRBV20-1; abundance: many; d_gene: .; CDR3nt: TGCAGTGTTTGGGGGTCGGGGAGTGGTCAGCCCCAGCATTTT; CDR3aa: CSVWGSGSGQPQHF
j_gene: TRBJ2-5; v_gene: TRBV24-1; abundance: .; d_gene: .; CDR3nt: TGTGCCCAAAAGACCGGGTCTATTGGGACCAGTAAGACCCAGTACTTC; CDR3aa: CAQKTGSIGTSKTQYF
j_gene: TRBJ2-5; v_gene: TRBV5-1; abundance: many; d_gene: .; CDR3nt: TGCGCCAGCAGCTTGGAGGACACCCAAGAGACCCAGTACTTC; CDR3aa: CASSLEDTQETQYF
j_gene: TRBJ2-1; v_gene: TRBV5-1; abundance: .; d_gene: TRBD2; CDR3nt: TGCGCCAGCAGCTCTCTACTAGCGGGAGGGGCAGTTGAGCAGTTCTTC; CDR3aa: CASSSLLAGGAVEQFF
j_gene: TRBJ1-1; v_gene: TRBV5-4; abundance: many; d_gene: TRBD1; CDR3nt: TGTGCCAGCAGTGCAGGGGGAGACACTGAAGCTTTCTTT; CDR3aa: CASSAGGDTEAFF
j_gene: TRBJ2-1; v_gene: TRBV7-2; abundance: once; d_gene: .; CDR3nt: TGTGCCAGCAGCACCTATTTACAGGGCGGTGAGCAGTTCTTC; CDR3aa: CASSTYLQGGEQFF
j_gene: TRBJ1-1; v_gene: TRBV6-1; abundance: medium-sized; d_gene: .; CDR3nt: TGTGCCAGCAGTGAATACGGGGTGGACTGGCCTGAAGCTTTCTTT; CDR3aa: CASSEYGVDWPEAFF
j_gene: TRBJ2-1; v_gene: TRBV3-1; abundance: many; d_gene: .; CDR3nt: TGTGCCAGCAGCCAAGACAGGAGAAAATACAATGAGCAGTTCTTC; CDR3aa: CASSQDRRKYNEQFF
j_gene: TRBJ1-2; v_gene: TRBV19; abundance: medium-sized; d_gene: .; CDR3nt: TGTGCCAGTAGTGTTCGTGGTGGCTACACCTTC; CDR3aa: CASSVRGGYTF